Listed below are T cell receptor beta chains from one sample, sequenced in a study of PD-1 blockade in classical Hodgkin lymphoma. The table came from immunoSEQ multiplex PCR; TCRdb's copy has only in-frame clones and leaves some out. Among 40,000 or so clones listed, 87% were seen once. Source: peripheral blood mononuclear cells (PBMCs), taken at baseline. The receptors originated from a human donor with classical Hodgkin lymphoma. The CDR3 runs from the conserved cysteine through the conserved F or W. D genes are given only for firm matches. A row's size may be missing; if present it is once, few, many or a size class.

-	TRBV28	-	TRBJ2-7	TGTGCCAGCAGTTACCTGGGACGAAGCAACTACGAGCAGTACTTC	CASSYLGRSNYEQYF
-	TRBV18	-	TRBJ1-2	TGTGCCAGCTCACCACCGGACTGGGAACTCTATGGCTACACCTTC	CASSPPDWELYGYTF
-	TRBV6-1	-	TRBJ2-7	TGTGCCAGCAGTGATAGGAGGGGAATATACGAGCAGTACTTC	CASSDRRGIYEQYF
TRBD2	TRBV19	-	TRBJ2-1	TGTGCCACCGAAGCGGGAGGTTCCTACAATGAGCAGTTCTTC	CATEAGGSYNEQFF
TRBD2	TRBV18	few	TRBJ2-5	TGTGCCAGCTCACCAGGGAGGACTAGCGGGGGCGAAGAGACCCAGTACTTC	CASSPGRTSGGEETQYF
-	TRBV2	-	TRBJ2-7	TGTGCCAGCAGGGGGAGGCAGAACTCCTACGAGCAGTACTTC	CASRGRQNSYEQYF
-	TRBV2	-	TRBJ2-7	TGTGCCAGCAGTGAAGAGGTAGGGCCCTACGAGCAGTACTTC	CASSEEVGPYEQYF
TRBD2	TRBV9	-	TRBJ2-1	TGTGCCAGCAGCGTAAGGGCGGGAGCCTACAATGAGCAGTTCTTC	CASSVRAGAYNEQFF
TRBD1	TRBV13	-	TRBJ2-7	TGTGCCAGCAGCTTAAGTTGGGGCCGGGACAGACGGTACGAGCAGTACTTC	CASSLSWGRDRRYEQYF
-	TRBV11-2	-	TRBJ2-1	TGTGCCAGCAGCCTAAAGTACAATGAGCAGTTCTTC	CASSLKYNEQFF
-	TRBV30	-	TRBJ2-1	TGTGCCTGGAGTGAGGGGGGTAAGAAGCAGTTCTTC	CAWSEGGKKQFF
-	TRBV4-3	-	TRBJ2-3	TGCGCCAGCAGCCTTAACCGGGGCCCCACAGATACGCAGTATTTT	CASSLNRGPTDTQYF
-	TRBV11-2	few	TRBJ1-1	TGTGCCAGCAGCCTACCCCCAGCTTTGAACACTGAAGCTTTCTTT	CASSLPPALNTEAFF
TRBD2	TRBV5-1	once	TRBJ2-1	TGCGCCAGCAGCCTCTCCGGGGGGGCCTACAATGAGCAGTTCTTC	CASSLSGGAYNEQFF
-	TRBV12-2	-	TRBJ2-1	TGTGCAAGTCGCTCCTCCCGGGTTTGGGCTCTACTGTTCTTC	CASRSSRVWALLFF
-	TRBV6-5	-	TRBJ2-7	TGTGCCAGCAGTAACAGACAGGACCATTACGAGCAGTACTTC	CASSNRQDHYEQYF
TRBD2	TRBV5-4	-	TRBJ2-7	TGTGCCAGCACCGAAGGGACTAGCGGAGCCTACGAGCAGTACTTC	CASTEGTSGAYEQYF
-	TRBV10-3	-	TRBJ1-3	TGTGCCATCAGTGATCGCCAGGGGAGCTCTGGAAACACCATATATTTT	CAISDRQGSSGNTIYF
-	TRBV7-2	-	TRBJ1-2	TGTGCCAGCAGCTTTCAGTTATATGGCTACACCTTC	CASSFQLYGYTF
TRBD2	TRBV9	-	TRBJ2-3	TGTGCCAGCAGCCCACTTAGCGGGAACACAGATACGCAGTATTTT	CASSPLSGNTDTQYF
TRBD2	TRBV18	-	TRBJ2-7	TGTGCCAGCTCACCACCCGGACTAGCGGGAGATTCCGAGCAGTACTTC	CASSPPGLAGDSEQYF
-	TRBV20-1	-	TRBJ2-7	TGCAGTGCTAAACGGGGCTACGAGCAGTACTTC	CSAKRGYEQYF
TRBD1	TRBV5-8	-	TRBJ1-2	TGTGCCAGCAGCTTGTATTGGGGACAGGGATCTGGCTACACCTTC	CASSLYWGQGSGYTF
-	TRBV2	-	TRBJ1-2	TGTGCCAGCGGTACCGGACTTCTTAACTATGGCTACACCTTC	CASGTGLLNYGYTF